The clone carrying this T cell receptor (beta chain) occurred a few times. What it recognizes is unknown. V gave up 6 bases and J gave up 4 bases; unmatched junction bases: 9. Germline V gives CDR1 SQVTM, CDR2 ANQGSEA. The CDR3 length is 15 residues. The CDR3 regions of TCR beta were amplified from RNA transcripts. HTBI primers were used for first-round RT-PCR of the TCR CDR3. TCRdb re-derived calls from the multiplex PCR reads in MiXCR, one entry per CDR3 protein. The profile shows more than 600,000 distinct CDR3 sequences, less than 20% of them singletons. Over 18 months, lack of ophthalmopathy progression marked Graves' hyperthyroidism as stable. Hyperthyroidism was newly diagnosed in patients aged 18 to 65 (duration under 2 months). Not enrolled were patients with uncontrolled infection, other autoimmune disease, pregnancy or lactation. The data belong to a study of T cells in Graves' hyperthyroidism and ophthalmopathy. Study-level findings and limits: Clonotypes that were expanded in thyroid above 0.001 mostly appeared in blood too.

The J gene is TRBJ2-1, the V gene TRBV29-1, with 10 bases aligning to TRBD2. Sequenced material: blood. This sequence originates from a young man with Graves' hyperthyroidism. This chain's CDR3 is CSVGDLAGAYNEQFF. The CDR3 nucleotides read TGCAGCGTCGGGGACCTAGCGGGGGCTTACAATGAGCAGTTCTTC.